One sample yielded the 19 T cell receptor beta chains listed below, sequenced in a study of beta chain features in type 1 diabetes. The sequenced template was cDNA made from the entire isolated RNA. Clones were sequenced by immunoSEQ multiplex PCR, and TCRdb holds only the in-frame ones, with some missing. The sample contains about 360,000 clones, over 10% of which appear only once. Sequences were obtained from naive CD4+ T cells from blood. These receptors were collected from a man aged 18 to 30 in good health.

This clone was counted a few times. CDR3 amino acids: CASSLESGANTGELFF. DNA for the CDR3: TGTGCCAGCAGCTTGGAGAGCGGGGCGAACACCGGGGAGCTGTTTTTT. The chain carries TRBV5-4 and TRBJ2-2; 7 nucleotides align to TRBD2. CDR3 length equals 16 residues. Per the germline V gene, CDR1 is SGHNT and CDR2 is YYREEE (reference sequence). The V and J ends lost 0 bases and 0 bases, in that order; junction bases with no gene match: 2.

This chain links TRBV10-3 with TRBJ1-5; no firm D call. Deletions cut 2 bases from V and 1 base from J, with 6 bases between. CDR1 and CDR2 from the germline V gene are ENHRY and SYGVKD. CDR3 size: 14 residues. CDR3 sequence reads: CAISELESNQPQHF. In DNA form, the CDR3 reads TGTGCCATCAGTGAGCTGGAGAGCAATCAGCCCCAGCATTTT.

J is TRBJ2-7 and V is TRBV7-9, with D tentatively TRBD1 (6 bases). The CDR3 is made up of 14 amino acids. CDR1 and CDR2 from the germline V gene are SEHNR and FQNEAQ (reference sequence). V gave up 3 bases and J gave up 2 bases, with 11 bases separating them. CDR3 residues: CASSFTNRAYEQYF. In DNA form, the CDR3 reads TGTGCCAGCAGCTTCACTAACAGGGCCTACGAGCAGTACTTC.

The chain couples TRBV5-8 to TRBJ2-2; TRBD1 might be the D (5 bases). V was pared by 1 base and J by 3 bases, with 10 bases between. The germline V gene has CDR1 SGHTS and CDR2 YDEGEE. CDR3 length: 15 amino acids. The CDR3, as DNA: TGTGCCAGCAGCTTGTACAGGCCCTACACCGGGGAGCTGTTTTTT. As protein: CASSLYRPYTGELFF.

The table lists this clone with a few counts. The chain links TRBV7-9 to TRBJ2-5; 8 nucleotides line up with TRBD1. The germline gives CDR1 SEHNR, CDR2 FQNEAQ (reference sequence). This CDR3 spans 12 amino acids. V shed 5 bases, J shed 5 bases, and the junction held 1 base outside the gene matches. The CDR3 nucleotides read TGTGCCAGCAGCAGACAGGGGGAGACCCAGTACTTC. Translation: CASSRQGETQYF.

V gene TRBV7-3 combines with J gene TRBJ2-1; TRBD2 matches 11 bases. Germline CDR1 and CDR2: SGHTA and FQGTGA. This CDR3 spans 14 amino acids. Germline trimming cut 5 bases from V and 5 bases from J; bases unmatched to any gene: 2. The DNA of the CDR3 is TGTGCCAGCAGCCCTAGCGGGGGGAACAATGAGCAGTTCTTC. This encodes CASSPSGGNNEQFF.

The J gene is TRBJ1-2, the V gene TRBV4-3, with 9 positions matching TRBD1. Per the germline V gene, CDR1 is LGHNA and CDR2 is YSLEER. The junction had 3 bases not matched to a gene; V was cut back by 2 bases and J by 2 bases. This CDR3 is 15 amino acids long. The CDR3 region is CASSQQGQGNYGYTF. The CDR3 DNA follows: TGCGCCAGCAGCCAACAGGGACAGGGCAACTATGGCTACACCTTC.

This clone was detected only a few times. The V gene is TRBV30, the J gene TRBJ2-1, with 9 bases that match TRBD2. Germline CDR1 GTSNPN, CDR2 SVGIG (reference sequence). This CDR3 comprises 16 residues. V dropped 6 bases and J dropped 5; count of bases not matched to a gene: 14. CDR3 in DNA: TGTGCCTGCCGACAGATTGGAGCGGGGGGAGACAATGAGCAGTTCTTC. This gives the protein CACRQIGAGGDNEQFF.

This rearrangement joins TRBV2 to TRBJ1-2, with D perhaps matching TRBD1 (5 bases). This CDR3 is 13 amino acids long. V shed 1 base and J shed 7 bases, with 10 bases lying between them. Looked up from germline, CDR1 is SNHLY and CDR2 is FYNNEI. The CDR3 DNA sequence: TGTGCCAGCAGTGAAGACAGGCCAATTGGCTACACCTTC. This sequence encodes CASSEDRPIGYTF.

The chain is built from TRBV6-5 and TRBJ2-7, with a tentative D call TRBD2 (5 bases). The CDR3 extends over 12 amino acids. CDR1 and CDR2 from the germline V gene are MNHEY and SVGAGI. Trimming cost V 6 bases and J 5 bases, with 11 bases left between them. This CDR3 is CASSRSGDEQYF. For the CDR3, the DNA is TGTGCCAGCAGCCGCTCCGGGGACGAGCAGTACTTC.

This sequence joins TRBV7-8 and TRBJ1-1; D is perhaps TRBD1 (5 bases). Trimming left V 5 bases short and J 4 bases short, with 11 bases between. The CDR3 covers 13 residues. Germline-derived CDR1 and CDR2 are SGHVS and FQNEAQ. The CDR3 sequence: CASSDRLGTEAFF. CDR3 in DNA: TGTGCCAGCAGCGACAGATTGGGCACTGAAGCTTTCTTT.

This chain's CDR3 is CASSLDSGLFAFF. The CDR3 bases are TGTGCCAGCAGCTTAGATAGCGGGCTGTTTGCTTTCTTT. This chain links TRBV7-2 with TRBJ1-1; D is ambiguous. Trimming removed 1 base from V and 11 bases from J, with 14 bases in between. This CDR3 has 13 amino acids. Germline values: CDR1 SGHTA, CDR2 FQGNSA.

This clone has only a few counts. The gene calls are TRBV11-2 and TRBJ1-2; D gene uncertain. Germline CDR1 reads SGHAT; CDR2 reads FQNNGV. The germline V and J ends were trimmed by 1 base and 3 bases, with 6 bases remaining between them. CDR3 size: 13 residues. CDR3: CASSLGAHYGYTF. The CDR3 DNA sequence: TGTGCCAGCAGCTTAGGCGCGCACTATGGCTACACCTTC.

A remark on this clone: Other nucleotide sequences from this sample produce the same CDR3. This chain links TRBV7-2 with TRBJ1-4; D is unresolved. The CDR3 has 12 amino acids. Germline CDR1 is SGHTA and CDR2 is FQGNSA. The V and J ends lost 5 bases and 8 bases respectively, with 9 bases between them. CDR3 sequence reads: CASSPPGEKLFF. Written as DNA, the CDR3 is TGTGCCAGCAGCCCGCCGGGGGAAAAACTGTTTTTT.

In this sample, this clone turned up a few times. The genes are TRBV7-9 and TRBJ2-5; D might be TRBD2 (6 bases). This CDR3 spans 17 amino acids. CDR1 is SEHNR, CDR2 FQNEAQ, per germline (reference sequence). V was trimmed by 5 bases and J by 5 bases, leaving 24 bases between them. The CDR3 protein is CASSMARRGAAGETQYF. For the CDR3, the DNA is TGTGCCAGCAGCATGGCCAGGCGGGGCGCGGCGGGGGAGACCCAGTACTTC.

This clone was seen a few times. The chain links TRBV6-6 to TRBJ2-1, with D perhaps TRBD1 (5 bases). Germline V gives CDR1 MNHNY, CDR2 SVGAGI (reference sequence). The CDR3 has 13 residues. Trimming stripped 4 bases from V and 5 bases from J, with 9 bases between. The CDR3 nucleotides are TGTGCCAGCAGTTCACAGGCGGACAATGAGCAGTTCTTC. This encodes CASSSQADNEQFF.

V and J are TRBV7-8 and TRBJ1-2; weak D call: TRBD1 (6 bases). V lost 5 bases and J lost 4, with 14 bases in between. This CDR3 is 14 amino acids long. Germline values: CDR1 SGHVS, CDR2 FQNEAQ. The CDR3 DNA reads TGTGCCAGCAGCCGAGGACAGATAGGCTATGGCTACACCTTC. The encoded protein is CASSRGQIGYGYTF.

In this sample, this clone turned up a few times. This rearrangement joins TRBV30 to TRBJ1-1; maybe TRBD1 (6 bases). The CDR3 is made up of 14 amino acids. Per the germline V gene, CDR1 is GTSNPN and CDR2 is SVGIG (reference sequence). Trimming cost V 0 bases and J 10 bases, with 18 bases left between them. The CDR3, as DNA: TGTGCCTGGAGTGTAAGACGGGGGGCCGGTACAGCTTTCTTT. It specifies CAWSVRRGAGTAFF.

This chain uses TRBV27 with TRBJ2-5, with a tentative D call TRBD1 (5 bases). Germline CDR1 reads MNHEY; CDR2 reads SMNVEV (reference sequence). There are 12 residues in the CDR3. Trimming took 7 bases from V and 7 from J, leaving 13 bases between them. CDR3 DNA: TGTGCCAGCATGGGTCCTGGGGCGACCCAGTACTTC. Amino acids: CASMGPGATQYF.